This passage covers 19 T cell receptor beta chains from one sample sequenced in a study of T cells in Graves' hyperthyroidism and ophthalmopathy. Amplification yielded TCR beta CDR3 regions, with RNA transcripts as the source. A set of HTBI primers served as the primers for a first-round RT-PCR of the TCR CDR3. MiXCR was run by TCRdb on the multiplex PCR reads, yielding one entry per CDR3 protein. The sample contains 500,000 to 800,000 distinct CDR3 sequences, just under 45% of which appear only once. The specimen was peripheral blood or thyroid tissue (not recorded which). Receptors were obtained from an adult man with Graves' disease, either hyperthyroidism or ophthalmopathy (not recorded which).

This clonotype came up once. The genes are TRBV7-3 and TRBJ1-2; 8 bases align to TRBD1. From germline, CDR1 is SGHTA and CDR2 FQGTGA. The trim removed 0 bases at V and 5 bases at J, leaving 5 bases unmatched. This CDR3 has 15 amino acids. The CDR3 here is CASSLTGDRQYGYTF. The CDR3 bases are TGTGCCAGCAGCTTAACCGGGGACAGGCAATATGGCTACACCTTC.

Points on this clonotype: The missing conserved phenylalanine or tryptophan at the end of this CDR3 makes a read error likely. The V gene is TRBV2, the J gene TRBJ1-2; D might be TRBD1 (6 bases). V was pared by 5 bases and J by 6 bases, with 13 bases between. This CDR3 has 13 amino acids. From germline, CDR1 is SNHLY and CDR2 FYNNEI. The DNA of the CDR3 is TGTGCCAGCAGTTTTAGGACAGCAAATGGCTACACCCTC. Translation gives CASSFRTANGYTL.

This clonotype was counted at least ten times. V gene TRBV7-9 combines with J gene TRBJ1-1; D ambiguous. This CDR3 is 13 amino acids long. V was trimmed by 2 bases and J by 1 base, leaving 5 bases between them. Germline CDR1 and CDR2: SEHNR and FQNEAQ (reference sequence). DNA of the CDR3: TGTGCCAGCAGCTTAATCCCGAACACTGAAGCTTTCTTT. The encoded protein is CASSLIPNTEAFF.

This clonotype was seen a handful of times. The genes are TRBV15 and TRBJ2-7; maybe TRBD1 (5 bases). V lost 0 bases and J 6 bases, leaving 18 bases between the germline ends. This CDR3 region has 16 residues. From germline, CDR1 is LNHNV and CDR2 YYDKDF (reference sequence). The CDR3 DNA follows: TGTGCCACCAGCAGAGACCCCCTAAGACAGTTTCCCGAGCAGTACTTC. Its translation: CATSRDPLRQFPEQYF.

This clonotype has a handful of counts. The chain links TRBV5-1 to TRBJ2-7, with a possible D match to TRBD2 (5 bases). The V end was cut by 3 bases, the J end by 0 bases, with 13 bases between. The CDR3 loop spans 15 amino acids. Looked up from germline, CDR1 is SGHRS and CDR2 is YFSETQ. In DNA, the CDR3 is TGCGCCAGCAGCTACGGACTGGCCAGCTCCTACGAGCAGTACTTC. Translating it yields CASSYGLASSYEQYF.

This clonotype was seen just once. The V gene is TRBV7-2, the J gene TRBJ2-5; D gene unclear. The end of the DNA aligns better with TRBJ2-7, so the J call may be wrong. The CDR3 covers 13 residues. Germline CDR1 SGHTA, CDR2 FQGNSA. The CDR3 protein is CASSSYEACEQYF. CDR3 bases: TGTGCCAGCAGCTCCTACGAGGCCTGCGAGCAGTACTTC.

This clonotype was observed a few times. The chain links TRBV11-2 to TRBJ2-5; D unresolved. V was shortened by 6 bases and J by 7 bases, with 6 bases between the two germline ends. Per germline, CDR1 SGHAT and CDR2 FQNNGV. This CDR3 spans 10 amino acids. The CDR3 DNA reads as TGTGCCAGCAGGAGAGGGACCCAGTACTTC. This sequence encodes CASRRGTQYF.

The chain combines TRBV24-1 with TRBJ1-5; no definite D call. This CDR3 spans 13 amino acids. Trimming removed 8 bases at V and 4 bases at J, with 11 bases between. Germline CDR1 KGHDR, CDR2 SFDVKD. The CDR3: CATTARGNQPQHF. The CDR3 nucleotides read TGTGCCACCACCGCACGAGGGAATCAGCCCCAGCATTTT.

This clonotype appeared a few times. The genes are TRBV24-1 and TRBJ2-7; no clear D. V gave up 0 bases and J gave up 7 bases, with 9 bases separating them. The CDR3 loop spans 13 amino acids. Per germline, CDR1 KGHDR and CDR2 SFDVKD. Written as DNA, the CDR3 is TGTGCCACCAGTGATTTGCAAAGAGCGGAGCAGTACTTC. It is translated as CATSDLQRAEQYF.

This clonotype was counted many times. V gene TRBV7-9 combines with J gene TRBJ2-5; a weak D match, TRBD1 (5 bases). Trimming took 1 base from V and 4 from J, leaving 13 bases between them. Germline CDR1 SEHNR, CDR2 FQNEAQ (reference sequence). CDR3 length equals 15 residues. CDR3 bases: TGTGCCAGCAGCTTAGGGCAGGGCGACGGAGAGACCCAGTACTTC. This translates into CASSLGQGDGETQYF.

A note on this clonotype: Mismatch with germline at one junction end may stem from a read error. Here the CDR3 DNA reads TGTGCCAGCAGTTACCTTGGACTAGCTTTCTCTGGGGCCAACGTCCTGACTTTC. Protein: CASSYLGLAFSGANVLTF. This rearrangement joins TRBV10-3 to TRBJ2-6; 8 bases are shared with TRBD2. The CDR3 is 18 amino acids. In germline, CDR1 is ENHRY, CDR2 SYGVKD.

The chain employs TRBV7-2 and TRBJ1-1, with D maybe TRBD1 (5 bases). The CDR3 covers 14 residues. Trimming cost V 3 bases and J 6 bases, with 14 bases left between them. CDR1 and CDR2 (germline): SGHTA, FQGNSA. The CDR3 DNA follows: TGTGCCAGCAGCTTTCTCGGGGGTCCCTCTGAAGCTTTCTTT. This codes for CASSFLGGPSEAFF.

DNA for the CDR3: TGCAGCAGTCTGGACGGAAGAAGCAATCAGCCCCAGCATTTT. Its protein product is CSSLDGRSNQPQHF. The chain is built from TRBV29-1 and TRBJ1-5; D gene unclear. Trimming stripped 8 bases from V and 1 base from J, with 15 bases between. Germline assignment: CDR1 SQVTM and CDR2 ANQGSEA. The CDR3 sequence is 14 residues long.

This clonotype showed up just a few times. This rearrangement joins TRBV7-9 to TRBJ1-3, with D perhaps TRBD1 (5 bases). The V and J ends lost 2 bases and 8 bases respectively, with 13 bases between them. Looked up from germline, CDR1 is SEHNR and CDR2 is FQNEAQ (reference sequence). The CDR3 has 14 amino acids. The CDR3 coding sequence is TGTGCCAGCAGCTTATCGTGGGGCGAGGACACCATATATTTT. Its translation is CASSLSWGEDTIYF.

This sequence joins TRBV7-2 and TRBJ2-3; 11 positions agree with TRBD2. The CDR3 has 16 amino acids. Germline V gene sequence: CDR1 SGHTA, CDR2 FQGNSA. The V gene end was trimmed by 5 bases and the J gene end by 4 bases; junction bases not matched to a gene: 8. CDR3 sequence: CASSLLAGGPPDTQYF. The CDR3 DNA reads TGTGCCAGCAGCCTCCTAGCGGGAGGTCCCCCAGATACGCAGTATTTT.

This clonotype was picked up one time. The chain carries TRBV29-1 and TRBJ2-5; a possible D gene is TRBD2 (6 bases). The CDR3 is 11 amino acids. Between the trimmed V and J ends, which lost 4 bases and 5 bases, there was a span of 8 bases. Per germline, CDR1 SQVTM and CDR2 ANQGSEA. The CDR3 DNA is TGCAGCGTTGTGAGCGGGGAGACCCAGTACTTC. Its translation: CSVVSGETQYF.

The CDR3 protein is CASSLGQGTHEKLFF. The CDR3 coding sequence is TGCGCCAGCAGCTTGGGACAGGGGACTCATGAAAAACTGTTTTTT. The chain is built from TRBV5-1 and TRBJ1-4; TRBD1 agrees at 8 bases. CDR3 length: 15 residues. Germline V CDR1 and CDR2: SGHRS, YFSETQ. Trimming cost V 0 bases and J 6 bases; bases outside gene matches: 4. Supplemented by reference TRBV5-1 and TRBJ1-4, the full variable domain reads KAGVTQTPRYLIKTRGQQVTLSCSPISGHRSVSWYQQTPGQGLQFLFEYFSETQRNKGNFPGRFSGRQFSNSRSEMNVSTLELGDSALYLCASSLGQGTHEKLFFGSGTQLSVL.

The rearrangement links TRBV12-3 or TRBV12-4 to TRBJ1-2, with D possibly TRBD1 on 5 matching bases. The CDR3 consists of 11 residues. V was clipped by 7 bases and J by 12 bases, with 15 bases between them. CDR3 sequence (DNA): TGTGCCAGCATCAGCCCCAAGGGGCACACCTTC. Its protein is CASISPKGHTF.

The chain has TRBV5-1 and TRBJ2-5, with D possibly TRBD1 on 7 matching bases. There are 13 residues in the CDR3. The V end lost 5 bases, the J end lost 14 bases, and 22 bases lay between the germline ends. The germline V gene has CDR1 SGHRS and CDR2 YFSETQ. Here the CDR3 DNA reads TGCGCCAGCAGTCATACAGGGGACTCCGAGCACTACTTC. Its translation is CASSHTGDSEHYF.